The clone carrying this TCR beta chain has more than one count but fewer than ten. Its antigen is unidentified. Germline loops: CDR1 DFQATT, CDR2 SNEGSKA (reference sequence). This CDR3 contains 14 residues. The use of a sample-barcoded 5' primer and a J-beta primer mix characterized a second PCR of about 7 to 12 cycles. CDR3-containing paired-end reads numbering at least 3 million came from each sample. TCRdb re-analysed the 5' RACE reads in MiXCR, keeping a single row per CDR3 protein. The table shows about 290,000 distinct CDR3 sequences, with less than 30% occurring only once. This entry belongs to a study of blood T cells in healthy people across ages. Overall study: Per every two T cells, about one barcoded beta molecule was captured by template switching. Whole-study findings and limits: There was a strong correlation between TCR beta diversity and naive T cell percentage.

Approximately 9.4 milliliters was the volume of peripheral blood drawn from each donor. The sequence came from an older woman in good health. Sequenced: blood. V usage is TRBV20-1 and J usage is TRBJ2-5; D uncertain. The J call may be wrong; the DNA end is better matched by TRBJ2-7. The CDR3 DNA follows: TGCAGTGCTAGCGGACGAATAAACTCCTACGAGCAGTACTTC. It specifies CSASGRINSYEQYF.